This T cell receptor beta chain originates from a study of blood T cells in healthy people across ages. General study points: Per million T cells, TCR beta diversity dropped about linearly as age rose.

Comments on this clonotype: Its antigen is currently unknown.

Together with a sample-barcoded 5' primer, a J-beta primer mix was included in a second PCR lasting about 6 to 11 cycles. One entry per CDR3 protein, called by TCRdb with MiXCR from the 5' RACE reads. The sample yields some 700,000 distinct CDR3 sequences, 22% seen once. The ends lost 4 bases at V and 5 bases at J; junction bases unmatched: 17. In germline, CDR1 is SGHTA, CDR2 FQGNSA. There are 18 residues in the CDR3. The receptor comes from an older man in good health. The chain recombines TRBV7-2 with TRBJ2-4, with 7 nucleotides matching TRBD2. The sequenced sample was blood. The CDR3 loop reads CASSSRWRESVGENIQYF. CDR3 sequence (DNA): TGTGCCAGCAGCTCACGTTGGCGGGAGTCGGTGGGGGAAAACATTCAGTACTTC.